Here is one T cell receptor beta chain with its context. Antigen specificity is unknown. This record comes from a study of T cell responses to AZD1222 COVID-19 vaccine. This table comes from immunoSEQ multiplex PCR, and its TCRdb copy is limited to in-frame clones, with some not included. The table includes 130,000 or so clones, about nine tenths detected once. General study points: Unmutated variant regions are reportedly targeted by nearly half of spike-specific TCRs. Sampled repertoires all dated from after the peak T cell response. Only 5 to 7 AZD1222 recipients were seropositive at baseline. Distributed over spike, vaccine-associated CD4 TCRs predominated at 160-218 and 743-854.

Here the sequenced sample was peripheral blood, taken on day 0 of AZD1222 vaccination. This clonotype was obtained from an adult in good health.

Written as DNA, the CDR3 is TGTGCCAGCAGCCGATTAGGACAGGGCTCTAACTATGGCTACACCTTC. This gives the protein CASSRLGQGSNYGYTF. This chain joins TRBV7-9 and TRBJ1-2, with 8 bases identical to TRBD1. Germline V lookup: CDR1 SEHNR, CDR2 FQNEAQ (reference sequence). The CDR3 consists of 16 residues. The V segment lost 5 bases and the J segment 0 bases; nucleotides outside the gene matches: 8.